The clone carrying this T cell receptor (beta chain) was seen a handful of times. What it recognizes is unknown. Template-switching 5'RACE yielded the TCR cDNA; a universal primer site and UMIs were added in the process. TCRdb used MiXCR to reprocess the 5' RACE reads, holding one entry per CDR3 protein. The data hold roughly 320,000 distinct CDR3 sequences, with around a tenth observed a single time. Trimming removed 5 bases from V and 0 bases from J; junction bases left unmatched: 2. The CDR3 has 14 residues. The source of the sample is a study of T cells after yellow fever vaccination. Study-wide findings and caveats: The study found a weaker secondary response that peaked faster, day 5 versus 15. Abundant clonotypes from the bulk population could contaminate FACS-sorted repertoires.

The rearrangement joins TRBV12-3 or TRBV12-4 to TRBJ2-5; 8 bases match TRBD2. This sequence originates from a man between 18 and 29 years old who received the YFV17D yellow fever vaccine. Specimen: CD4+ T cells sorted from PBMCs, collected 45 days after the yellow fever booster vaccination. In nucleotides, the CDR3 is TGTGCCAGCAGTAAAGCGGGGGACCAAGAGACCCAGTACTTC. It translates to CASSKAGDQETQYF.